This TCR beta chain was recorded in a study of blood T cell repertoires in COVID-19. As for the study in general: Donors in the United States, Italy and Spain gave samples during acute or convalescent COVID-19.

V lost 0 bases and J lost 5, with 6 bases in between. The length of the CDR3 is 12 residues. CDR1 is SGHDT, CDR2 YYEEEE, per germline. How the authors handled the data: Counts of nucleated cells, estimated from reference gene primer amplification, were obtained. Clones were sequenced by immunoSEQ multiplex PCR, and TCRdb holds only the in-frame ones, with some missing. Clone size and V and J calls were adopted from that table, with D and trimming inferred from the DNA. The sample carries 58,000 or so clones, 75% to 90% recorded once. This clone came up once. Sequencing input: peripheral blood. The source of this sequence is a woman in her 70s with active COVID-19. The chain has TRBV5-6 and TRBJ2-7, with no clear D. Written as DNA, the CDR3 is TGTGCCAGCAGCTTGGTCCAGGACGAGCAGTACTTC. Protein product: CASSLVQDEQYF.